The 10 T cell receptor beta chains below all came from one sample that was sequenced in a study of blood T cell repertoires in COVID-19. The method was immunoSEQ multiplex PCR; TCRdb's version includes in-frame clones alone and lacks a portion of them. The sample shows approximately 110,000 clones, around 81% of them seen only once. Sequencing used peripheral blood. The receptors here all came from a woman aged 70 to 79 with acute or convalescent COVID-19.

This clone occurred a few times. The chain recombines TRBV2 with TRBJ1-1; a weak D match, TRBD1 (6 bases). CDR3 size: 14 residues. The V gene's germline CDR1 is SNHLY and CDR2 FYNNEI. V lost 6 bases and J 1 base, leaving 12 bases between the germline ends. The CDR3 is CASRRGGQNTEAFF. Here the CDR3 DNA reads TGTGCCAGCAGGAGAGGGGGACAGAACACTGAAGCTTTCTTT.

The CDR3 here is CASSLQWTGGNTEAFF. DNA for the CDR3: TGCGCCAGCAGCTTGCAGTGGACAGGTGGTAACACTGAAGCTTTCTTT. J is TRBJ1-1 and V is TRBV5-1, with 7 positions matching TRBD1. CDR1 is SGHRS and CDR2 is YFSETQ in the germline V gene. This CDR3 comprises 16 residues. The ends lost 1 base at V and 2 bases at J; junction bases unmatched: 8.

This clone has just one count. The rearrangement joins TRBV28 to TRBJ2-3, with D perhaps matching TRBD2 (6 bases). The length of the CDR3 is 12 residues. Trimming took off 6 bases at V and 4 bases at J, with 8 bases between the two ends. CDR1 is MDHEN and CDR2 is SYDVKM in the germline V gene. Here the CDR3 reads CASRTRADTQYF. CDR3 nucleotides: TGTGCCAGCAGGACTAGGGCAGATACGCAGTATTTT.

CDR3 in DNA: TGTGCCAGCTCTAAGGGACAGGGGGCAAGGCAGCCCCAGCATTTT. This gives the protein CASSKGQGARQPQHF. The chain couples TRBV18 to TRBJ1-5; 12 positions match TRBD1. CDR3 length equals 15 residues. The V segment lost 6 bases and the J segment 7 bases; nucleotides outside the gene matches: 7. From germline, CDR1 is KGHSH and CDR2 LQKENI.

The gene calls are TRBV10-3 and TRBJ1-1, with D possibly matching TRBD1 (6 bases). The germline CDR1 and CDR2 sequences are ENHRY and SYGVKD. The V and J ends lost 11 bases and 5 bases respectively, with 18 bases between them. The CDR3 is made up of 13 amino acids. Written as DNA, the CDR3 is TGTGCCGCCGGGGGCGGCGGGGGGACTGAAGCTTTCTTT. It translates to CAAGGGGGTEAFF.

DNA for the CDR3: TGTGCCAGCAGTTACCCTGTAGCGGGGGGGATTCAGTACTTC. Residues: CASSYPVAGGIQYF. The V call is TRBV6-2 or TRBV6-3, the J call TRBJ2-4; TRBD2 aligns across 11 bases. V shed 2 bases, J shed 10 bases, and the junction held 4 bases outside the gene matches. CDR1 is MNHEY and CDR2 is SVGEGT in the germline V gene. The CDR3 extends over 14 amino acids.

The rearrangement joins TRBV28 to TRBJ2-5, with 7 bases that match TRBD1. Germline loops: CDR1 MDHEN, CDR2 SYDVKM. The CDR3 is 11 amino acids. V shed 6 bases and J 13 bases; nucleotides not matched to a gene: 8. CDR3 sequence reads: CASRNGQARYF. CDR3 sequence (DNA): TGTGCCAGCAGAAACGGACAGGCCAGGTACTTC. The complete variable domain, with remaining parts taken from reference TRBV28 and TRBJ2-5, reads DVKVTQSSRYLVKRTGEKVFLECVQDMDHENMFWYRQDPGLGLRLIYFSYDVKMKEKGDIPEGYSVSREKKERFSLILESASTNQTSMYLCASRNGQARYFGPGTRLLVL.

The gene calls are TRBV3-1 (or the pseudogene TRBV3-2) and TRBJ2-5, with 7 bases identical to TRBD1. The CDR3 totals 16 residues. J gave up 1 base and V 4 bases, and 9 bases lay outside the gene matches. Looked up from germline, CDR1 is LGHDT and CDR2 is YNNKEL (reference sequence). The CDR3 coding sequence is TGTGCCAGCAGCCCCCCGGGACAGCCCACCCAAGAGACCCAGTACTTC. Its protein product is CASSPPGQPTQETQYF.

This chain joins TRBV29-1 and TRBJ2-7; TRBD2 matches 10 bases. J lost 4 bases, V lost 6 bases, and 3 bases had no gene match. Germline assignment: CDR1 SQVTM and CDR2 ANQGSEA. CDR3 length equals 12 residues. CDR3 protein: CSVRLAGYEQYF. In DNA form, the CDR3 reads TGCAGCGTAAGACTAGCGGGTTACGAGCAGTACTTC.

The genes are TRBV7-2 and TRBJ2-3, with 9 positions matching TRBD2. This CDR3 is 16 amino acids long. The germline CDR1 and CDR2 sequences are SGHTA and FQGNSA. With 1 base clipped from V and 4 bases from J, the junction kept 6 bases outside the gene matches. The CDR3 coding sequence is TGTGCCAGCAGCTTAGTGGCTAGCGGGAACCCAGATACGCAGTATTTT. As protein: CASSLVASGNPDTQYF.